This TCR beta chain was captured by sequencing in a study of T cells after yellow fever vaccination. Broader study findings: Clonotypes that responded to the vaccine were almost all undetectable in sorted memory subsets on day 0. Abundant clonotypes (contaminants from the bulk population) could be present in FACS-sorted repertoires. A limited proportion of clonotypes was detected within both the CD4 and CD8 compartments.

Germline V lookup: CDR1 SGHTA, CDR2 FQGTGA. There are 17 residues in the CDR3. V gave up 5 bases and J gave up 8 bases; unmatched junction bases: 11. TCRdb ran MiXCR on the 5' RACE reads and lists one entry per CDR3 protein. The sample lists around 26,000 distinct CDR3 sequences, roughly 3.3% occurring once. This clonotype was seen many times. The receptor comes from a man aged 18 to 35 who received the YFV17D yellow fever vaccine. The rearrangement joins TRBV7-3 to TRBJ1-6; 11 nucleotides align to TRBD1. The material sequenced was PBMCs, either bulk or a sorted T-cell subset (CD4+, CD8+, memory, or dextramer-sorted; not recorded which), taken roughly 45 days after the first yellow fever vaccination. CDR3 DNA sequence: TGTGCCAGCAGCCAAGCCGGGACAGGGGGACCGGATTCACCCCTCCACTTT. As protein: CASSQAGTGGPDSPLHF.